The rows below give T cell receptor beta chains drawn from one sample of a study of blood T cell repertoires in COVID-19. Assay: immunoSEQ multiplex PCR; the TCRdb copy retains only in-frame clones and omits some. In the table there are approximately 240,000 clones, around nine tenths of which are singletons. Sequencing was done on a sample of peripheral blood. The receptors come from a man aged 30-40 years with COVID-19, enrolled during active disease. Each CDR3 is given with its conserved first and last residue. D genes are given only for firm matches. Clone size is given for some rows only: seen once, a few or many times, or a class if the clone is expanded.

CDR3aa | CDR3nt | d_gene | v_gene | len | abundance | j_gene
CASSQRSGGIPDTQYF | TGTGCCAGCAGCCAAAGGAGCGGGGGGATACCAGATACGCAGTATTTT | TRBD2 | TRBV4-2 | 16 | - | TRBJ2-3
CASSFLGAKETQYF | TGTGCCAGCAGCTTTTTGGGAGCAAAAGAGACCCAGTACTTC | - | TRBV7-7 | 14 | - | TRBJ2-5
CASSLVAGTYEQYF | TGCGCCAGCAGCTTGGTGGCGGGGACCTACGAGCAGTACTTC | - | TRBV5-1 | 14 | - | TRBJ2-7
CASRPDRGTDTQYF | TGTGCCAGCAGGCCGGACAGGGGGACAGATACGCAGTATTTT | TRBD1 | TRBV6-4 | 14 | - | TRBJ2-3
CASSLTVAGAKNIQYF | TGTGCCAGCAGCTTAACGGTCGCCGGGGCCAAAAACATTCAGTACTTC | - | TRBV7-9 | 16 | - | TRBJ2-4
CASSLVQHSGANVLTF | TGTGCCAGCAGCTTGGTACAGCACTCTGGGGCCAACGTCCTGACTTTC | - | TRBV5-4 | 16 | - | TRBJ2-6
CASSLGNGANEKLFF | TGTGCCAGCAGCTTAGGCAACGGGGCTAATGAAAAACTGTTTTTT | - | TRBV7-3 | 15 | - | TRBJ1-4
CASNKGIGGNQPQHF | TGTGCCAGCAACAAAGGTATCGGAGGCAATCAGCCCCAGCATTTT | - | TRBV2 | 15 | - | TRBJ1-5
CASSLRGSYEQYF | TGTGCCAGCAGCCTGCGCGGCTCCTACGAGCAGTACTTC | - | TRBV5-4 | 13 | once | TRBJ2-7
CASSSQGTEQYF | TGTGCCAGCAGCTCTCAGGGAACCGAGCAGTACTTC | - | TRBV9 | 12 | - | TRBJ2-7
CASSVPGQGVRDTGELFF | TGTGCCAGCAGCGTTCCGGGACAGGGGGTTCGGGACACCGGGGAGCTGTTTTTT | TRBD1 | TRBV9 | 18 | once | TRBJ2-2
CATSQGQGNEKLFF | TGTGCCACCAGCCAGGGACAGGGTAACGAAAAACTGTTTTTT | TRBD1 | TRBV15 | 14 | - | TRBJ1-4
CASSLVMETQYF | TGCGCCAGCAGCTTGGTTATGGAGACCCAGTACTTC | - | TRBV5-1 | 12 | - | TRBJ2-5
CASSQGRGRGGETQYF | TGCGCCAGCAGCCAAGGACGGGGCAGGGGAGGGGAGACCCAGTACTTC | - | TRBV4-1 | 16 | - | TRBJ2-5
CASSPGQENTEAFF | TGTGCCAGCAGCCCCGGACAGGAGAACACTGAAGCTTTCTTT | TRBD1 | TRBV27 | 14 | - | TRBJ1-1
CASSYRPGTGDTEAFF | TGCGCCAGCAGCTACCGTCCCGGGACAGGGGACACTGAAGCTTTCTTT | TRBD1 | TRBV5-1 | 16 | - | TRBJ1-1
CASRGDTWDEQFF | TGCGCCAGCAGGGGGGACACCTGGGATGAGCAGTTCTTC | - | TRBV10-1 | 13 | once | TRBJ2-1
CASRGELSGSYEQYF | TGTGCCAGCAGGGGGGAGTTGAGCGGGTCCTACGAGCAGTACTTC | - | TRBV6-5 | 15 | - | TRBJ2-7
CASSSISAGAYNEQFF | TGCGCCAGCAGCTCAATTTCCGCGGGGGCCTACAATGAGCAGTTCTTC | TRBD2 | TRBV5-1 | 16 | once | TRBJ2-1
CASSLQGVANEKLFF | TGTGCCAGCAGTTTACAGGGGGTCGCTAATGAAAAACTGTTTTTT | TRBD1 | TRBV6-5 | 15 | - | TRBJ1-4
CASSLDRTNTEAFF | TGCGCCAGCAGTCTGGACAGAACGAACACTGAAGCTTTCTTT | - | TRBV5-1 | 14 | once | TRBJ1-1
CARSLGQNSNQPQHF | TGTGCCAGAAGCTTGGGTCAGAATAGCAATCAGCCCCAGCATTTT | - | TRBV5-3 | 15 | - | TRBJ1-5
CASSTRQGVTEAFF | TGTGCCAGTAGTACAAGACAGGGAGTCACTGAAGCTTTCTTT | TRBD1 | TRBV19 | 14 | - | TRBJ1-1
CASSPIAGGTDTQYF | TGTGCCAGTAGCCCGATAGCGGGGGGGACAGATACGCAGTATTTT | TRBD2 | TRBV19 | 15 | - | TRBJ2-3
CASSQEFSDRGTNYGYTF | TGCGCCAGCAGCCAAGAGTTCTCTGACAGGGGGACTAACTATGGCTACACCTTC | TRBD1 | TRBV4-1 | 18 | - | TRBJ1-2
CASEPGTGGTGELFF | TGTGCCAGCGAACCCGGGACAGGGGGGACCGGGGAGCTGTTTTTT | TRBD1 | TRBV6-6 | 15 | once | TRBJ2-2
CASSQDPYGGATDTQYF | TGCGCCAGCAGCCAAGATCCGTACGGGGGGGCCACAGATACGCAGTATTTT | TRBD2 | TRBV4-1 | 17 | - | TRBJ2-3
CASSQTSGGVEDTQYF | TGTGCCAGCAGTCAAACCTCAGGGGGCGTAGAAGATACGCAGTATTTT | TRBD1 | TRBV27 | 16 | - | TRBJ2-3
CASSPSEPGRAFF | TGTGCCAGCAGCCCTAGCGAACCGGGACGGGCTTTCTTT | - | TRBV11-1 | 13 | - | TRBJ1-1
CASSATGADAEAFF | TGTGCCAGCAGCGCCACAGGGGCTGACGCTGAAGCTTTCTTT | TRBD1 | TRBV9 | 14 | - | TRBJ1-1
CASFDRGNQPQHF | TGTGCCAGCTTCGACAGGGGCAATCAGCCCCAGCATTTT | TRBD1 | TRBV6-5 | 13 | - | TRBJ1-5
CASSPSINSGTGNGYTF | TGTGCCAGCAGCCCCAGTATAAATTCCGGGACAGGGAATGGCTACACCTTC | TRBD1 | TRBV7-2 | 17 | - | TRBJ1-2
CSASEGDTEAFF | TGCAGTGCTAGTGAAGGGGACACTGAAGCTTTCTTT | - | TRBV20-1 | 12 | - | TRBJ1-1